Presented here are 6 T cell receptor beta chains from one specimen sequenced in a study of beta chain features in type 1 diabetes. Findings of the study overall: There was a moderate but significant shortening of TCRB CDR3s in all four CD4+ subsets of Type 1 diabetes patients.

TCRB transcripts that were expressed got sequenced, as all of the isolated RNA had been reverse transcribed. Assay: immunoSEQ multiplex PCR; the TCRdb copy retains only in-frame clones and omits some. The sample lists 640,000 or so clones, around an eighth occurring once. These TCRs' antigens remain unknown. The sequenced sample consisted of naive CD4+ T cells from blood. The receptors come from a man between 18 and 35 years old with type 1 diabetes.

This clone appeared a few times. The chain recombines TRBV29-1 with TRBJ2-3; TRBD2 agrees at 9 bases. The CDR3 extends over 16 amino acids. The J segment lost 2 bases and the V segment lost 3 bases, leaving 9 bases of the junction unmatched. In germline, CDR1 is SQVTM, CDR2 ANQGSEA. The CDR3 DNA is TGCAGCGTTGAGCGCGCAGCGGGGGGTACCACAGATACGCAGTATTTT. Its translation is CSVERAAGGTTDTQYF.

The genes are TRBV7-2 and TRBJ2-7; D is unresolved. CDR3 length: 14 residues. With 1 base removed from V and 0 bases from J, the gap between germline ends came to 7 bases. CDR1 SGHTA and CDR2 FQGNSA come from the germline V gene. The CDR3 protein is CASSLDFSSYEQYF. The CDR3, as DNA: TGTGCCAGCAGCTTAGACTTTAGCTCCTACGAGCAGTACTTC.

This chain joins TRBV30 and TRBJ2-7; maybe TRBD1 (5 bases). V dropped 7 bases and J dropped 2 bases, with 15 bases sitting between them. CDR1 is GTSNPN and CDR2 is SVGIG in the germline V gene (reference sequence). The CDR3 sequence is 13 residues long. CDR3 in amino acids: CALLDIPTYEQYF. CDR3 nucleotide sequence: TGTGCCTTACTGGACATACCCACCTACGAGCAGTACTTC.

This clone came up a few times. The chain is built from TRBV6-5 and TRBJ2-7; D remains unclear. Trimming took 0 bases from V and 6 from J, leaving 12 bases between them. Looked up from germline, CDR1 is MNHEY and CDR2 is SVGAGI. The CDR3 spans 14 residues. CDR3 bases: TGTGCCAGCAGTTACTCTCCAGGTGCTGCCGAGCAGTACTTC. The encoded protein is CASSYSPGAAEQYF.

V usage is TRBV21-1 and J usage is TRBJ2-5; the D call in the table, TRBD1, was not verified against the DNA. TRBV21-1 is marked as a pseudogene. CDR3 length: 16 residues. The CDR3 nucleotides read TGTGCCAGCAGCATCCCGGACAGGGGCGATGGAGAGACCCAGTACTTC. This sequence encodes CASSIPDRGDGETQYF.

This clone was recorded a few times. The chain couples TRBV19 to TRBJ2-5; no reliable D call. This CDR3 is built from 13 residues. Trimming left V 4 bases short and J 5 bases short, with 11 bases between. Germline V gene lookup returns CDR1 LNHDA and CDR2 SQIVND (reference sequence). CDR3 sequence (DNA): TGTGCCAGTAGTAGGCGCCGACTGGAGACCCAGTACTTC. Its translation: CASSRRRLETQYF.